This TCR beta chain was profiled in a study of blood T cell repertoires in COVID-19. Study background: From the United States, Italy and Spain came samples of acute and convalescent COVID-19. Nucleic acid was either cDNA or gDNA, and it came from T cells, B-cell-depleted T cells, or PBMCs.

Repertoires were generated with immunoSEQ multiplex PCR, while TCRdb's copy carries only in-frame clones and drops some. The table shows around 300,000 clones, with approximately 86% occurring only once. The V gene's germline CDR1 is MNHNS and CDR2 SASEGT. V was trimmed by 0 bases and J by 2 bases, leaving 11 bases between them. The CDR3 is made up of 16 amino acids. The sequence was obtained from a man aged 18-30 years with active or convalescent COVID-19. The sample consisted of peripheral blood. This sequence joins TRBV6-1 and TRBJ1-3; tentative D call: TRBD1 (6 bases). CDR3 coding DNA: TGTGCCAGCAGTGAAGCCCCGCCAGGGGCTGGAAACACCATATATTTT. It specifies CASSEAPPGAGNTIYF.